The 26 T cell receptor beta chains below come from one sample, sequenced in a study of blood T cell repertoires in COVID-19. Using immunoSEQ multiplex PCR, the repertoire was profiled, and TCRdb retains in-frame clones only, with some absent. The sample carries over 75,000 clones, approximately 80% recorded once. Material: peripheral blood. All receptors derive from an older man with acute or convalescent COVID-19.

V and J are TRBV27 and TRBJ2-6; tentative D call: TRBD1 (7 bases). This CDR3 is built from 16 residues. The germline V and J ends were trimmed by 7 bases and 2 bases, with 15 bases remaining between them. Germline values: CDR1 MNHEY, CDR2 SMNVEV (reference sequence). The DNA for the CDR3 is TGTGCCAGCATGCCCCGCAGGGGGGCTGGGGCCAACGTCCTGACTTTC. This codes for CASMPRRGAGANVLTF.

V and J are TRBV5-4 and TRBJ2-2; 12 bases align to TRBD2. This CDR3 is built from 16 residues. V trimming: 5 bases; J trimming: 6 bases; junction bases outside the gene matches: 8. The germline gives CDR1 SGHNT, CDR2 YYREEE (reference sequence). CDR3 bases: TGTGCCAGCAGGCGCGAACTAGCGGGGGGACCCGGGGAGCTGTTTTTT. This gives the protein CASRRELAGGPGELFF.

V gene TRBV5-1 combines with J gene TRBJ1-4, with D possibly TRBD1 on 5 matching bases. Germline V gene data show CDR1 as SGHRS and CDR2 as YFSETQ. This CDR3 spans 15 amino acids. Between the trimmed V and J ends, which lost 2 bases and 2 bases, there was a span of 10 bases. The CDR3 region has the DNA TGCGCCAGCAGCTTTCAGGGAGGCACTAATGAAAAACTGTTTTTT. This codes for CASSFQGGTNEKLFF.

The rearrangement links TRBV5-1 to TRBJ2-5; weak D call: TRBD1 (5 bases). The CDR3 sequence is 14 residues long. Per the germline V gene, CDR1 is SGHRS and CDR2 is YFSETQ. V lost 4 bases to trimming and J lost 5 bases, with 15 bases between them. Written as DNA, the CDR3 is TGCGCCAGCAGCCCCCAAGCAGGGCTTGAGACCCAGTACTTC. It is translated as CASSPQAGLETQYF.

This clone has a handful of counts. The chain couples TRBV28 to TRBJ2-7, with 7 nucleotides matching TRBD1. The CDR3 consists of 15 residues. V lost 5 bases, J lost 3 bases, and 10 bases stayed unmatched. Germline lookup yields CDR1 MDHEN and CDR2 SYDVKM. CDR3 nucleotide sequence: TGTGCCAGCAGTGTGAGACAGGGAAATAGCTACGAGCAGTACTTC. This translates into CASSVRQGNSYEQYF.

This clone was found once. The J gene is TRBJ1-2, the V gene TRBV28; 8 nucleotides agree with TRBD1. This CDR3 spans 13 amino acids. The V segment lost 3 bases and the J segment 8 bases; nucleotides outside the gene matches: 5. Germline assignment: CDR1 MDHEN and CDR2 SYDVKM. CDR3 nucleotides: TGTGCCAGCAGTTTGGACAGGGCTCGGGGCTACACCTTC. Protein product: CASSLDRARGYTF.

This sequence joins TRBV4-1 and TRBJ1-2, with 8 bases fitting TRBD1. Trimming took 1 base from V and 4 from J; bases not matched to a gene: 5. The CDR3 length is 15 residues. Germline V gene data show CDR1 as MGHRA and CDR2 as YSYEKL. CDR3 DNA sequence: TGCGCCAGCAGCCAAGTCACAGGGGGTCTCTATGGCTACACCTTC. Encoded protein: CASSQVTGGLYGYTF.

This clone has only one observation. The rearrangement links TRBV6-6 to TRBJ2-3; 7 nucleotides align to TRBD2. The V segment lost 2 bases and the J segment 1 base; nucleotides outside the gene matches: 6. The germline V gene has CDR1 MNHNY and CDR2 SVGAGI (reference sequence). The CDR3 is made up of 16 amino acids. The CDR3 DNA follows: TGTGCCAGCAGTTACCGGCGGGGGTTCGGCACAGATACGCAGTATTTT. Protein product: CASSYRRGFGTDTQYF.

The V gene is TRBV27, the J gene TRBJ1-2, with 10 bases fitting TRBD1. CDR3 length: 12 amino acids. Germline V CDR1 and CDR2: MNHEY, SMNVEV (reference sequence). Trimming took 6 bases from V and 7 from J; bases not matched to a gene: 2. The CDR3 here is CASRRQGAGYTF. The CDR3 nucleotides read TGTGCCAGCAGACGACAGGGGGCTGGCTACACCTTC.

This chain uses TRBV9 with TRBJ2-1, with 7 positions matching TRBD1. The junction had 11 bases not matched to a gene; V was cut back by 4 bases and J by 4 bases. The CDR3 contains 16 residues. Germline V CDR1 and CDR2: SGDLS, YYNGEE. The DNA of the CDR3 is TGTGCCAGCAGCATCCGACAGGGAAGCTCTTACAATGAGCAGTTCTTC. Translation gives CASSIRQGSSYNEQFF.

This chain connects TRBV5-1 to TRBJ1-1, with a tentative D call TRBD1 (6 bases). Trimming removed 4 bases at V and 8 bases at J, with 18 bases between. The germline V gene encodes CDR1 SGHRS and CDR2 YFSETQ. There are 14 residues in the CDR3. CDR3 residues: CASSQENRDLEAFF. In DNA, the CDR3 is TGCGCCAGCAGCCAAGAAAACAGGGACCTGGAAGCTTTCTTT.

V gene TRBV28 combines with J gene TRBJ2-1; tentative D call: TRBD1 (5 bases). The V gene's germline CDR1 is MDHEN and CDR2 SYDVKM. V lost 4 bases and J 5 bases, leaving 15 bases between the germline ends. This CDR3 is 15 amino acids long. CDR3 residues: CASSSRVVGHNEQFF. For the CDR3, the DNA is TGTGCCAGCAGTTCCAGGGTGGTAGGTCACAATGAGCAGTTCTTC.

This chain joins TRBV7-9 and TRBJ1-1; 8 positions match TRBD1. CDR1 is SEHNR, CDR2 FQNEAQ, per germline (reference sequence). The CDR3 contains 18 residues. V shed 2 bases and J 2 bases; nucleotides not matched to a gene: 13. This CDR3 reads CASSLNLDRAGPNTEAFF. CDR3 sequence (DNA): TGTGCCAGCAGCTTAAATCTGGACAGGGCGGGCCCCAACACTGAAGCTTTCTTT.

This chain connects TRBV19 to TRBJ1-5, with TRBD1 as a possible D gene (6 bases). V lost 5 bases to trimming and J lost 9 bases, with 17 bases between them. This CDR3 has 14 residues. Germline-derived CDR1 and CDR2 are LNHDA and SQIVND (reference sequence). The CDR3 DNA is TGTGCCAGTAGTGTCGACCTGGACAGTAGGCCCCAGCATTTT. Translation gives CASSVDLDSRPQHF.

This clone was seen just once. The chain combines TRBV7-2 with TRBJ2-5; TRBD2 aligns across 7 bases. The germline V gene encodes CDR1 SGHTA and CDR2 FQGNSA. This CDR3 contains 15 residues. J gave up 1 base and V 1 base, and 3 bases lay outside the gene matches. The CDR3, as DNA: TGTGCCAGCAGCTTAGTTGGGGGGGGCCAAGAGACCCAGTACTTC. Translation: CASSLVGGGQETQYF.

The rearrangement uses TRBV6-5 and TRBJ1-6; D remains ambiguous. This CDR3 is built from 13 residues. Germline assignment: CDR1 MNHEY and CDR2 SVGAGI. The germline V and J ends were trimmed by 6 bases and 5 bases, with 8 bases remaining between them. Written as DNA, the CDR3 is TGTGCCAGCAGGCGGTCCCATAATTCACCCCTCCACTTT. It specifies CASRRSHNSPLHF.

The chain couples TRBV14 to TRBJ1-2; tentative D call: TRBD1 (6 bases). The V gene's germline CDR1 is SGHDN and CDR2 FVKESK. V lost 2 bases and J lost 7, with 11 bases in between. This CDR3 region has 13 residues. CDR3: CASSQLQGGGYTF. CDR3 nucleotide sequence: TGTGCCAGCAGCCAATTACAGGGTGGTGGCTACACCTTC.

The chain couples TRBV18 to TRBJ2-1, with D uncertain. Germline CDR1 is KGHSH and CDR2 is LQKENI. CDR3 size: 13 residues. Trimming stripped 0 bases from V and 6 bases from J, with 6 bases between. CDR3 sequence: CASSPPQVNEQFF. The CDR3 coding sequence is TGTGCCAGCTCACCACCTCAGGTCAATGAGCAGTTCTTC.

The CDR3 reads CASSRRVPRTDTQYF. The CDR3 DNA reads TGTGCCAGCAGCCGCAGGGTACCCCGCACAGATACGCAGTATTTT. V is TRBV7-2 and J is TRBJ2-3, with D possibly matching TRBD1 (5 bases). The germline V gene encodes CDR1 SGHTA and CDR2 FQGNSA. Trimming stripped 5 bases from V and 1 base from J, with 13 bases between. CDR3 length: 15 residues.

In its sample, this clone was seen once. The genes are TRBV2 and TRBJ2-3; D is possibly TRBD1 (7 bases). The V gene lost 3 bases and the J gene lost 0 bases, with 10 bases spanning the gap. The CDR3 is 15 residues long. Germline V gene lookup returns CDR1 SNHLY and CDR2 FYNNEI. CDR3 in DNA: TGTGCCAGCAGTGATTCAGGGGGGAGCACAGATACGCAGTATTTT. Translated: CASSDSGGSTDTQYF.

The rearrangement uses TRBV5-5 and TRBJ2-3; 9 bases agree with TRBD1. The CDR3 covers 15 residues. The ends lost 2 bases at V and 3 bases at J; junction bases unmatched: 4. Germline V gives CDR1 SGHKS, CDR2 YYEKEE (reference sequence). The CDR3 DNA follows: TGTGCCAGCAGCTTTCCGGGACAGGGAACAGATACGCAGTATTTT. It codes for CASSFPGQGTDTQYF. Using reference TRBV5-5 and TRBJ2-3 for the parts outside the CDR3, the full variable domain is DAGVTQSPTHLIKTRGQQVTLRCSPISGHKSVSWYQQVLGQGPQFIFQYYEKEERGRGNFPDRFSARQFPNYSSELNVNALLLGDSALYLCASSFPGQGTDTQYFGPGTRLTVL.

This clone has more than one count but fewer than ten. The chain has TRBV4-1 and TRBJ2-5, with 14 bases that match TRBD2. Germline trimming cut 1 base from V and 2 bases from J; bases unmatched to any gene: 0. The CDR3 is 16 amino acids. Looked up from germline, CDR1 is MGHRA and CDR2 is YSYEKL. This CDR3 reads CASSQGTSGGQETQYF. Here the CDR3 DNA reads TGCGCCAGCAGCCAAGGGACTAGCGGGGGGCAAGAGACCCAGTACTTC.

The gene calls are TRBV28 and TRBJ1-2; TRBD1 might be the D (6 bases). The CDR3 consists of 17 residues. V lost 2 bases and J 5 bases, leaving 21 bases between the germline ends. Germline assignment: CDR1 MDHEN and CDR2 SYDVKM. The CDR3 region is CASSLGGAGQRKYGYTF. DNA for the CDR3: TGTGCCAGCAGTTTAGGGGGCGCTGGTCAAAGAAAATATGGCTACACCTTC.

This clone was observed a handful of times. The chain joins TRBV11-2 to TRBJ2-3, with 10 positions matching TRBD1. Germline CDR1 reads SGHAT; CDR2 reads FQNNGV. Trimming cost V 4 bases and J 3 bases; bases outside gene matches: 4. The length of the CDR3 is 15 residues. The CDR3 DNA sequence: TGTGCCAGCAGCTGGGGGACAGGGGAAACAGATACGCAGTATTTT. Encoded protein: CASSWGTGETDTQYF.

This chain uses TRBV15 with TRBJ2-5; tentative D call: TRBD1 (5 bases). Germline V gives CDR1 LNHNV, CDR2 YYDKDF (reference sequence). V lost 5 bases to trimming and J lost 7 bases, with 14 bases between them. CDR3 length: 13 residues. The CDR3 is CATSERQLTTQYF. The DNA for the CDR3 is TGTGCCACCAGCGAAAGACAGTTAACGACCCAGTACTTC. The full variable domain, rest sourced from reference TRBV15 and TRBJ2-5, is DAMVIQNPRYQVTQFGKPVTLSCSQTLNHNVMYWYQQKSSQAPKLLFHYYDKDFNNEADTPDNFQSRRPNTSFCFLDIRSPGLGDTAMYLCATSERQLTTQYFGPGTRLLVL.

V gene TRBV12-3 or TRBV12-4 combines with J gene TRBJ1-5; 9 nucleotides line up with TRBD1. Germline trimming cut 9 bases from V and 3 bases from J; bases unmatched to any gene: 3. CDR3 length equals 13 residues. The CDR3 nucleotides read TGTGCCAGTACAGGGGGCAACAATCAGCCCCAGCATTTT. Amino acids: CASTGGNNQPQHF.